Shown below are 20 T cell receptor beta chains from a single sample sequenced in a study of PD-L1 blockade in urothelial cancer. Profiling relied on immunoSEQ multiplex PCR, and the TCRdb table lists in-frame clones only, not all of them. The sample records 35,000 to 45,000 clones, roughly 90% being singletons. This sample's time point: pretreatment peripheral blood. The specimen comprised PBMCs, sampled around atezolizumab (anti-PD-L1) treatment. These receptors were collected from a woman aged 55-69 years with urothelial cancer.

This CDR3 reads CASSPFLRTDTQYF. The CDR3 DNA is TGTGCCAGCAGTCCATTCCTTCGGACAGATACGCAGTATTTT. This chain links TRBV27 with TRBJ2-3; D is ambiguous. The CDR3 extends over 14 amino acids. V lost 5 bases, J lost 3 bases, and 12 bases lay in between. Germline V CDR1 and CDR2: MNHEY, SMNVEV (reference sequence).

The chain employs TRBV18 and TRBJ2-7; 7 bases fit TRBD1. V trimming: 3 bases; J trimming: 3 bases; junction bases outside the gene matches: 8. The CDR3 has 15 amino acids. Germline V lookup: CDR1 KGHSH, CDR2 LQKENI. The CDR3 here is CASSPDRVLNYEQYF. CDR3 bases: TGTGCCAGCTCACCTGACAGGGTTCTTAACTACGAGCAGTACTTC.

The sample holds one count of this clone. The chain links TRBV19 to TRBJ1-2, with D unresolved. Trimming removed 7 bases at V and 8 bases at J, with 26 bases between. The CDR3 spans 16 residues. Germline assignment: CDR1 LNHDA and CDR2 SQIVND (reference sequence). The CDR3 loop reads CASTTIVRASLGGYTF. The CDR3 DNA reads TGTGCCAGTACTACGATCGTGCGGGCATCGTTGGGCGGCTACACCTTC.

This chain uses TRBV18 with TRBJ1-5; maybe TRBD1 (6 bases). This CDR3 spans 15 amino acids. CDR1 and CDR2 (germline): KGHSH, LQKENI. The V end lost 2 bases, the J end lost 0 bases, and 8 bases lay between the germline ends. For the CDR3, the DNA is TGTGCCAGCTCACCAGGACAGAATAGCAATCAGCCCCAGCATTTT. It specifies CASSPGQNSNQPQHF.

This sequence joins TRBV7-9 and TRBJ2-5, with D possibly TRBD1 on 5 matching bases. CDR3 length: 17 residues. The germline V and J ends were trimmed by 2 bases and 0 bases, with 16 bases remaining between them. Germline V gives CDR1 SEHNR, CDR2 FQNEAQ (reference sequence). The CDR3 coding sequence is TGTGCCAGCAGCTTATCTAGACAGCTCCCGTACCAAGAGACCCAGTACTTC. Amino acid sequence: CASSLSRQLPYQETQYF.

The V call is TRBV2, the J call TRBJ1-5; no reliable D call. Trimming cost V 4 bases and J 1 base, with 17 bases left between them. Germline V gene data show CDR1 as SNHLY and CDR2 as FYNNEI. This CDR3 has 17 amino acids. In DNA, the CDR3 is TGTGCCAGCAGTGGAGAGCTAAGGGAGGCGAGCAATCAGCCCCAGCATTTT. Protein product: CASSGELREASNQPQHF.

This rearrangement joins TRBV4-2 to TRBJ1-2; TRBD1 might be the D (5 bases). CDR1 and CDR2 from the germline V gene are LGHNA and YNFKEQ. The CDR3 contains 15 residues. The V and J ends lost 0 bases and 3 bases respectively, with 11 bases between them. This CDR3 reads CASSQDVRQYYGYTF. The CDR3 DNA sequence: TGTGCCAGCAGCCAAGATGTGAGACAGTACTATGGCTACACCTTC.

The chain couples TRBV9 to TRBJ2-7, with 11 positions matching TRBD2. Per germline, CDR1 SGDLS and CDR2 YYNGEE. V lost 4 bases to trimming and J lost 4 bases; unmatched junction nucleotides: 7. The CDR3 is 15 amino acids. The CDR3 spells CASSLTGTSGYEQYF. The CDR3 nucleotides read TGTGCCAGCAGCTTGACGGGGACTAGCGGATACGAGCAGTACTTC. Filled out from reference TRBV9 and TRBJ2-7, the complete variable domain reads DSGVTQTPKHLITATGQRVTLRCSPRSGDLSVYWYQQSLDQGLQFLIQYYNGEERAKGNILERFSAQQFPDLHSELNLSSLELGDSALYFCASSLTGTSGYEQYFGPGTRLTVT.

The V gene is TRBV2, the J gene TRBJ2-7, with a weak D call TRBD2 (5 bases). Germline values: CDR1 SNHLY, CDR2 FYNNEI. The CDR3 length is 15 residues. The V gene lost 1 base and the J gene lost 2 bases, with 12 bases spanning the gap. CDR3 in DNA: TGTGCCAGCAGTGAAGGAAATAGCGACGCCTACGAGCAGTACTTC. Residues: CASSEGNSDAYEQYF.

This chain links TRBV19 with TRBJ1-1; 7 nucleotides agree with TRBD1. The germline V gene encodes CDR1 LNHDA and CDR2 SQIVND (reference sequence). V was clipped by 4 bases and J by 3 bases; unmatched bases: 5. This CDR3 has 14 amino acids. The CDR3 sequence: CASSSRGTHTEAFF. The CDR3 DNA follows: TGTGCCAGTAGTAGCAGGGGGACCCACACTGAAGCTTTCTTT.

This clone was seen just once. The rearrangement links TRBV7-6 to TRBJ2-5, with TRBD1 matching 7 bases. V shed 1 base and J 2 bases; nucleotides not matched to a gene: 13. The V gene's germline CDR1 is SGHVS and CDR2 FNYEAQ. The CDR3 spans 18 residues. CDR3 sequence reads: CASSLEARGTDDQETQYF. Here the CDR3 DNA reads TGTGCCAGCAGCTTAGAGGCCAGAGGGACAGACGATCAAGAGACCCAGTACTTC.

The chain uses TRBV7-3 and TRBJ2-3; TRBD2 agrees at 7 bases. The germline V gene encodes CDR1 SGHTA and CDR2 FQGTGA. The V gene end was trimmed by 3 bases and the J gene end by 4 bases; junction bases not matched to a gene: 7. The CDR3 is 15 residues long. The CDR3 here is CASSLGGGRADTQYF. The DNA for the CDR3 is TGTGCCAGCAGCTTGGGGGGAGGGAGAGCAGATACGCAGTATTTT.

In this sample, this clone turned up once. V is TRBV18 and J is TRBJ1-5, with TRBD1 identical over 8 bases. Germline V CDR1 and CDR2: KGHSH, LQKENI. CDR3 length: 15 residues. The trim removed 3 bases at V and 4 bases at J, leaving 5 bases unmatched. Written as DNA, the CDR3 is TGTGCCAGCTCACCCGCAGGGGGCTGGAATCAGCCCCAGCATTTT. It translates to CASSPAGGWNQPQHF.

The gene calls are TRBV25-1 and TRBJ1-1; D not certain. The V end was cut by 6 bases, the J end by 2 bases, with 10 bases between. Germline V CDR1 and CDR2: MGHDK, SYGVNS. The CDR3 has 13 residues. The CDR3 DNA reads as TGTGCCAGCAGGACTAGAAGAAACACTGAAGCTTTCTTT. Amino acid sequence: CASRTRRNTEAFF.

The rearrangement uses TRBV6-5 and TRBJ1-2; D is perhaps TRBD1 (5 bases). The CDR3 is 14 residues long. Trimming stripped 0 bases from V and 8 bases from J, with 13 bases between. Germline V lookup: CDR1 MNHEY, CDR2 SVGAGI. The chain's CDR3 is CASSYSGGIDGYTF. The CDR3, as DNA: TGTGCCAGCAGTTACTCGGGGGGGATTGACGGCTACACCTTC.

V usage is TRBV18 and J usage is TRBJ2-5, with a tentative D call TRBD2 (5 bases). The CDR3 has 12 residues. With 10 bases removed from V and 4 bases from J, the gap between germline ends came to 13 bases. Germline V gene sequence: CDR1 KGHSH, CDR2 LQKENI. CDR3 DNA sequence: TGTGCCACTACTGAGGGTCGAGAGACCCAGTACTTC. As protein: CATTEGRETQYF.

This clone was detected only once. The chain has TRBV6-6 and TRBJ1-1, with TRBD1 matching 8 bases. Trimming took 6 bases from V and 7 from J; bases not matched to a gene: 10. This CDR3 region has 14 residues. Germline V lookup: CDR1 MNHNY, CDR2 SVGAGI (reference sequence). The CDR3 DNA reads as TGTGCCAGCAGAACGCCGACAGGGGAAGGTGAAGCTTTCTTT. Translating it yields CASRTPTGEGEAFF.

V usage is TRBV11-2 and J usage is TRBJ2-3; D might be TRBD2 (6 bases). CDR1 is SGHAT, CDR2 FQNNGV, per germline. This CDR3 contains 16 residues. The V and J ends lost 5 bases and 3 bases respectively, with 18 bases between them. CDR3 nucleotides: TGTGCCAGCAGCGGGGGGACCCAGGCCTTAACAGATACGCAGTATTTT. Its translation is CASSGGTQALTDTQYF.

The chain recombines TRBV14 with TRBJ1-2, with D uncertain. This CDR3 contains 14 residues. Trimming pared 4 bases from V and 4 bases from J, leaving 13 bases between. Germline assignment: CDR1 SGHDN and CDR2 FVKESK. The CDR3 region has the DNA TGTGCCAGCAGCCCCTACGGTAGAACCTATGGCTACACCTTC. The encoded protein is CASSPYGRTYGYTF.

The chain has TRBV5-1 and TRBJ2-2; TRBD2 aligns across 15 bases. The CDR3 loop spans 17 amino acids. From germline, CDR1 is SGHRS and CDR2 YFSETQ. Trimming cost V 3 bases and J 7 bases; bases outside gene matches: 7. CDR3 amino acids: CASSSRTSGGGLGELFF. CDR3 sequence (DNA): TGCGCCAGCAGCTCGAGGACTAGCGGGGGGGGACTCGGGGAGCTGTTTTTT.